This T cell receptor (beta chain) was identified in a study of T cells in Graves' hyperthyroidism and ophthalmopathy. Study findings and constraints: The model predicted ophthalmopathy a median roughly 6.5 months before onset. Most thyroid-expanded clonotypes above 0.001 were also found in blood.

This clonotype was counted a few times. Its antigen is still unknown. Amplified regions were TCR beta CDR3 sequences from RNA transcripts. An initial round of RT-PCR targeting the TCR CDR3 relied on the HTBI primer set. TCRdb re-called the multiplex PCR reads with MiXCR, one entry per CDR3 protein. The repertoire holds approximately 630,000 distinct CDR3 sequences, with around 15% as singletons. The germline V gene encodes CDR1 PRHDT and CDR2 FYEKMQ (reference sequence). There are 13 residues in the CDR3. V shed 2 bases and J shed 3 bases, with 8 bases lying between them. Lactation, pregnancy, other autoimmune disease or uncontrolled infection led to exclusion of patients.

The sample was blood. This chain links TRBV13 with TRBJ2-7; D gene uncertain. The sequence was collected from a woman in her thirties with Graves' hyperthyroidism. CDR3 in DNA: TGTGCCAGCAGCTTACCCCTCGACTACGAGCAGTACTTC. It translates to CASSLPLDYEQYF. Full variable domain (rest looked up from reference TRBV13 and TRBJ2-7): AAGVIQSPRHLIKEKRETATLKCYPIPRHDTVYWYQQGPGQDPQFLISFYEKMQSDKGSIPDRFSAQQFSDYHSELNMSSLELGDSALYFCASSLPLDYEQYFGPGTRLTVT.